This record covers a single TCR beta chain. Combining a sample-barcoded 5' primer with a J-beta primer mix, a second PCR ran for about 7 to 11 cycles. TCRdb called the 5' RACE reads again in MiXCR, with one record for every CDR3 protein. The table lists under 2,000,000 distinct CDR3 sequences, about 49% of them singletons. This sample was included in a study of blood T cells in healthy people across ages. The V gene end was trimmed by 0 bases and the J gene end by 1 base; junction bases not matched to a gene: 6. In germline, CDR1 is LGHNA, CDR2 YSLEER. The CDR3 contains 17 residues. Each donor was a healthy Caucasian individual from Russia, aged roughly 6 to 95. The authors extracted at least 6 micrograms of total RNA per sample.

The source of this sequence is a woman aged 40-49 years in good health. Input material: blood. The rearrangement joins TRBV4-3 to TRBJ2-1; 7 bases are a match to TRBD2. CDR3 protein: CASSQDPSGRSYNEQFF. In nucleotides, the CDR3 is TGCGCCAGCAGCCAAGATCCTAGCGGCCGATCCTACAATGAGCAGTTCTTC.